Listed below are T cell receptor beta chains from one sample, sequenced in a study of blood T cells in healthy people across ages. TCRdb called the 5' RACE reads again in MiXCR, with one record for every CDR3 protein. The sample lists 1.5 million to 1.9 million distinct CDR3 sequences; 35% to 45% were seen once. The source material was blood. The receptors here all came from a young woman in good health. The CDR3 runs from the conserved cysteine through the conserved F or W. Each record gives: clone size, D gene, V gene, J gene, CDR3 protein, CDR3 DNA. D genes are given only for firm matches. Rows may omit the clone size; those that give it use once, few, many or a size class.

clone_size: .; d_call: .; v_call: TRBV20-1; j_call: TRBJ2-1; cdr3_aa: CSARESLASITYNGQFF; cdr3_nt: TGCAGTGCTAGAGAGTCACTAGCCTCAATAACCTACAATGGGCAGTTCTTC
clone_size: .; d_call: .; v_call: TRBV20-1; j_call: TRBJ1-2; cdr3_aa: CSASIPGTNYGYTF; cdr3_nt: TGCAGTGCTAGTATCCCGGGAACTAACTATGGCTACACCTTC
clone_size: .; d_call: .; v_call: TRBV9; j_call: TRBJ1-2; cdr3_aa: CASSVVTGYGYTF; cdr3_nt: TGTGCCAGCAGCGTAGTTACAGGCTATGGCTACACCTTC
clone_size: .; d_call: .; v_call: TRBV4-1; j_call: TRBJ2-7; cdr3_aa: CASSQDRAAGYEQYF; cdr3_nt: TGCGCCAGCAGCCAAGATAGGGCAGCTGGCTACGAGCAGTACTTC
clone_size: .; d_call: TRBD1; v_call: TRBV29-1; j_call: TRBJ1-3; cdr3_aa: CSVATGGISGNTVYF; cdr3_nt: TGCAGCGTCGCTACAGGGGGCATCTCTGGAAACACCGTATATTTT
clone_size: .; d_call: TRBD2; v_call: TRBV20-1; j_call: TRBJ2-7; cdr3_aa: CSAQTSGLTYNEQYF; cdr3_nt: TGCAGTGCGCAAACTAGCGGGCTGACCTACAATGAGCAGTACTTC
clone_size: few; d_call: TRBD2; v_call: TRBV20-1; j_call: TRBJ2-1; cdr3_aa: CSARIPGLADLEQFF; cdr3_nt: TGCAGTGCTAGAATCCCTGGACTAGCGGACCTTGAGCAGTTCTTC
clone_size: once; d_call: .; v_call: TRBV15; j_call: TRBJ1-3; cdr3_aa: CATRASLWSGNTIYF; cdr3_nt: TGTGCCACCAGAGCCTCTCTGTGGTCTGGAAACACCATATATTTT
clone_size: few; d_call: .; v_call: TRBV7-9; j_call: TRBJ2-6; cdr3_aa: CASSSASSGANVLTF; cdr3_nt: TGTGCCAGCAGCTCAGCTTCCTCTGGGGCCAACGTCCTGACTTTC
clone_size: .; d_call: .; v_call: TRBV4-3; j_call: TRBJ2-1; cdr3_aa: CASSQEAAGKQFF; cdr3_nt: TGCGCCAGCAGCCAAGAAGCCGCTGGGAAGCAGTTCTTC
clone_size: .; d_call: TRBD2; v_call: TRBV14; j_call: TRBJ2-7; cdr3_aa: CASSHGGSYKQYF; cdr3_nt: TGTGCCAGCAGCCATGGCGGGAGCTACAAGCAGTACTTC
clone_size: .; d_call: .; v_call: TRBV27; j_call: TRBJ1-5; cdr3_aa: CASRDVGQPQHF; cdr3_nt: TGTGCCAGCAGGGACGTGGGTCAGCCCCAGCATTTT
clone_size: .; d_call: TRBD2; v_call: TRBV24-1; j_call: TRBJ2-6; cdr3_aa: CATSDSGLAQSGANVLTF; cdr3_nt: TGTGCCACCAGTGATTCAGGACTAGCACAGTCTGGGGCCAACGTCCTGACTTTC
clone_size: .; d_call: .; v_call: TRBV12-3/TRBV12-4; j_call: TRBJ2-1; cdr3_aa: CASSRPAAGDNEQFF; cdr3_nt: TGTGCCAGCAGTCGACCTGCTGCAGGGGACAATGAGCAGTTCTTC
clone_size: few; d_call: TRBD1; v_call: TRBV12-3/TRBV12-4; j_call: TRBJ2-7; cdr3_aa: CASSQTGGSSEQYF; cdr3_nt: TGTGCCAGCAGCCAGACAGGGGGCTCTAGCGAGCAGTACTTC
clone_size: .; d_call: TRBD1; v_call: TRBV29-1; j_call: TRBJ2-7; cdr3_aa: CSVEDRGGTYEQYF; cdr3_nt: TGCAGCGTTGAGGACAGGGGGGGAACCTACGAGCAGTACTTC
clone_size: .; d_call: .; v_call: TRBV18; j_call: TRBJ1-1; cdr3_aa: CASSPPTQYNTEAFF; cdr3_nt: TGTGCCAGCTCACCACCGACACAGTACAACACTGAAGCTTTCTTT
clone_size: .; d_call: TRBD1; v_call: TRBV5-1; j_call: TRBJ2-7; cdr3_aa: CASSSPIDRGSYEQYF; cdr3_nt: TGCGCCAGCAGCTCGCCCATAGACAGGGGATCCTACGAGCAGTACTTC
clone_size: .; d_call: .; v_call: TRBV29-1; j_call: TRBJ1-2; cdr3_aa: CSVGGTGYGYTF; cdr3_nt: TGCAGCGTTGGTGGGACCGGCTATGGCTACACCTTC
clone_size: once; d_call: .; v_call: TRBV11-2; j_call: TRBJ2-7; cdr3_aa: CASSLKGFGLGTYEQYF; cdr3_nt: TGTGCCAGCAGCTTAAAAGGTTTCGGACTCGGGACCTACGAGCAGTACTTC
clone_size: .; d_call: TRBD1; v_call: TRBV19; j_call: TRBJ1-5; cdr3_aa: CASHQGAYSNQPQHF; cdr3_nt: TGTGCCAGTCACCAGGGGGCTTATAGCAATCAGCCCCAGCATTTT
clone_size: .; d_call: .; v_call: TRBV20-1; j_call: TRBJ2-6; cdr3_aa: CSARDVVSGANVLTF; cdr3_nt: TGCAGTGCTCGGGACGTCGTCTCTGGGGCCAACGTCCTGACTTTC
clone_size: few; d_call: .; v_call: TRBV5-1; j_call: TRBJ2-6; cdr3_aa: CASSLVAGPTGANVLTF; cdr3_nt: TGCGCCAGCAGCTTGGTGGCAGGGCCTACTGGGGCCAACGTCCTGACTTTC
clone_size: .; d_call: .; v_call: TRBV14; j_call: TRBJ2-7; cdr3_aa: CASSQDDGQPKGALNLYEQYF; cdr3_nt: TGTGCCAGCAGCCAAGATGACGGACAGCCGAAAGGGGCTTTAAACCTCTACGAGCAGTACTTC
clone_size: .; d_call: .; v_call: TRBV7-2; j_call: TRBJ1-4; cdr3_aa: CASSYRAGTNEKLFF; cdr3_nt: TGTGCCAGCAGCTACAGGGCGGGGACTAATGAAAAACTGTTTTTT
clone_size: few; d_call: .; v_call: TRBV27; j_call: TRBJ2-7; cdr3_aa: CASRDLAGRSSYEQYF; cdr3_nt: TGTGCCAGCAGAGATTTAGCAGGCCGTAGCTCCTACGAGCAGTACTTC
clone_size: .; d_call: TRBD1; v_call: TRBV7-9; j_call: TRBJ1-1; cdr3_aa: CASSETSYRQGPEAFF; cdr3_nt: TGTGCCAGCAGCGAAACCTCTTACAGACAGGGTCCTGAAGCTTTCTTT
clone_size: .; d_call: .; v_call: TRBV28; j_call: TRBJ2-7; cdr3_aa: CATGTVLYEQYF; cdr3_nt: TGTGCCACGGGCACAGTTCTCTACGAGCAGTACTTC
clone_size: many; d_call: TRBD2; v_call: TRBV5-1; j_call: TRBJ2-7; cdr3_aa: CASSLATSAGGYEQYF; cdr3_nt: TGCGCCAGCAGCTTAGCAACCTCGGCGGGAGGCTACGAGCAGTACTTC
clone_size: .; d_call: .; v_call: TRBV2; j_call: TRBJ1-2; cdr3_aa: CASSGINRLGGYTF; cdr3_nt: TGTGCCAGCAGTGGGATAAACCGCTTGGGGGGCTACACCTTC
clone_size: many; d_call: .; v_call: TRBV2; j_call: TRBJ2-1; cdr3_aa: CASGGNEQFF; cdr3_nt: TGTGCCAGCGGGGGGAATGAGCAGTTCTTC
clone_size: .; d_call: .; v_call: TRBV5-1; j_call: TRBJ1-2; cdr3_aa: CASSTGHGNYGYTF; cdr3_nt: TGCGCCAGCAGCACCGGACACGGAAACTATGGCTACACCTTC
clone_size: few; d_call: .; v_call: TRBV4-1; j_call: TRBJ1-1; cdr3_aa: CASSQPRQTLNTEAFF; cdr3_nt: TGCGCCAGCAGCCAACCTAGACAGACTTTGAACACTGAAGCTTTCTTT
clone_size: many; d_call: TRBD1; v_call: TRBV6-5; j_call: TRBJ2-7; cdr3_aa: CASSKPGQASYEQYF; cdr3_nt: TGTGCCAGCAGTAAACCGGGACAGGCTTCCTACGAGCAGTACTTC
clone_size: .; d_call: TRBD2; v_call: TRBV7-9; j_call: TRBJ2-1; cdr3_aa: CASSLRGLAARSSYNEQFF; cdr3_nt: TGTGCCAGCAGCTTACGAGGACTAGCTGCTCGGAGCTCCTACAATGAGCAGTTCTTC
clone_size: few; d_call: .; v_call: TRBV4-1; j_call: TRBJ2-1; cdr3_aa: CASSQVGPHNEQFF; cdr3_nt: TGCGCCAGCAGCCAAGTTGGTCCCCACAATGAGCAGTTCTTC
clone_size: few; d_call: .; v_call: TRBV9; j_call: TRBJ2-1; cdr3_aa: CASSVSVDYNEQFF; cdr3_nt: TGTGCCAGCAGCGTAAGCGTAGACTACAATGAGCAGTTCTTC
clone_size: .; d_call: TRBD2; v_call: TRBV11-2; j_call: TRBJ2-4; cdr3_aa: CASSLSVGWRGGRSKNIQYF; cdr3_nt: TGTGCCAGCAGCTTATCGGTGGGATGGCGGGGGGGCCGGTCCAAAAACATTCAGTACTTC
clone_size: .; d_call: .; v_call: TRBV6-5; j_call: TRBJ2-5; cdr3_aa: CASSYSSRGAKTQYF; cdr3_nt: TGTGCCAGCAGTTACTCGTCCCGGGGGGCAAAGACCCAGTACTTC
clone_size: few; d_call: .; v_call: TRBV4-2; j_call: TRBJ2-7; cdr3_aa: CASSHDREAYEQYF; cdr3_nt: TGTGCCAGCAGCCACGACAGGGAGGCCTACGAGCAGTACTTC